The 11 T cell receptor beta chains listed next were all sequenced from one sample in a study of T cells after yellow fever vaccination. Via MiXCR, TCRdb re-called the 5' RACE reads, giving one row per CDR3 protein. This table holds 230,000 or so distinct CDR3 sequences, around 6.7% found once. The sample in question was CD4+ T cells sorted from PBMCs, obtained on the day of the yellow fever booster vaccination. The receptors derive from a man under 40 who received the YFV17D yellow fever vaccine.

With respect to this clonotype: A clone one base away is much larger, so this may be a read error. The chain employs TRBV12-5 and TRBJ2-3; 9 bases fit TRBD1. This CDR3 is 16 amino acids long. CDR1 is LGHNT, CDR2 FRNRAP, per germline. V dropped 7 bases and J dropped 4; count of bases not matched to a gene: 12. The CDR3 DNA is TGTGCTAGTGCTACCGGGACAGGGCATCCGGCAGATACGCAGTATTTT. It encodes CASATGTGHPADTQYF.

This clonotype has a count of ten or more. The chain combines TRBV6-5 with TRBJ2-7; D is ambiguous. The germline V gene has CDR1 MNHEY and CDR2 SVGAGI. V lost 1 base to trimming and J lost 0 bases, with 4 bases between them. The length of the CDR3 is 13 residues. CDR3 coding DNA: TGTGCCAGCAGTTACTTAGGCTCCTACGAGCAGTACTTC. It translates to CASSYLGSYEQYF.

This chain uses TRBV27 with TRBJ2-5; a weak D match, TRBD2 (5 bases). Trimming removed 7 bases from V and 1 base from J, with 16 bases in between. From germline, CDR1 is MNHEY and CDR2 SMNVEV (reference sequence). The CDR3 is 15 residues long. The chain's CDR3 is CASKLSGLTQETQYF. The CDR3 region has the DNA TGTGCCAGCAAACTCAGCGGACTGACCCAAGAGACCCAGTACTTC.

This clonotype showed up many times. The J gene is TRBJ1-2, the V gene TRBV7-2, with D uncertain. The CDR3 sequence is 13 residues long. Germline V CDR1 and CDR2: SGHTA, FQGNSA. With 5 bases removed from V and 7 bases from J, the gap between germline ends came to 14 bases. The chain's CDR3 is CASSADSASGYTF. The CDR3 DNA sequence: TGTGCCAGCAGCGCTGACTCGGCGAGTGGCTACACCTTC.

The gene calls are TRBV20-1 and TRBJ2-1; either TRBD1 or TRBD2 may supply D (6 bases each). Looked up from germline, CDR1 is DFQATT and CDR2 is SNEGSKA (reference sequence). V dropped 6 bases and J dropped 5 bases, with 17 bases sitting between them. This CDR3 has 14 amino acids. The CDR3, as DNA: TGCAGTGCCGCCCCTCTAGGGGGGAACAATGAGCAGTTCTTC. Translation gives CSAAPLGGNNEQFF.

In this sample, this clonotype turned up many times. This rearrangement joins TRBV9 to TRBJ2-1; D is ambiguous. This CDR3 contains 14 residues. Trimming cost V 0 bases and J 6 bases, with 10 bases left between them. The germline V gene has CDR1 SGDLS and CDR2 YYNGEE. The CDR3 spells CASSVVAFSNEQFF. In nucleotides, the CDR3 is TGTGCCAGCAGCGTAGTGGCCTTTAGCAATGAGCAGTTCTTC.

This clonotype was seen ten or more times. This chain connects TRBV15 to TRBJ2-1; TRBD2 matches 8 bases. The CDR3 covers 17 residues. Per the germline V gene, CDR1 is LNHNV and CDR2 is YYDKDF (reference sequence). J gave up 6 bases and V 0 bases, and 10 bases lay outside the gene matches. The CDR3 here is CATSRDHRTSIANEQFF. CDR3 nucleotide sequence: TGTGCCACCAGCAGAGATCACAGGACTAGCATTGCCAATGAGCAGTTCTTC.

As regards this clonotype: The junction and the germline gene differ at one end; a read error may be behind it. The CDR3 DNA sequence: TGTGCCACCAGCAGAGCTGGTAAGGACAATGAAACACTGTTTTTT. Translation: CATSRAGKDNETLFF. The chain joins TRBV15 to TRBJ1-4; a possible D gene is TRBD1 (5 bases). CDR1 and CDR2 from the germline V gene are LNHNV and YYDKDF (reference sequence). There are 15 residues in the CDR3.

This clonotype showed up many times. The genes are TRBV28 and TRBJ1-2, with unresolved D. Per the germline V gene, CDR1 is MDHEN and CDR2 is SYDVKM. Trimming cost V 2 bases and J 8 bases, with 9 bases left between them. This CDR3 is built from 12 residues. The CDR3 coding sequence is TGTGCCAGCAGTTTAGGATGGGCGGGCTACACCTTC. This translates into CASSLGWAGYTF.

This chain uses TRBV21-1 with TRBJ2-1; TRBD2 is the table's D call and was not checked against the DNA. TRBV21-1 is a recognized pseudogene. CDR3 length: 16 residues. The CDR3 DNA reads TGTGCCAGCAGCAAAGAACTAGCGGGAGAGGACAATGAGCAGTTCTTC. Amino acid sequence: CASSKELAGEDNEQFF.

The rearrangement links TRBV7-2 to TRBJ2-7; no clear D. V was pared by 1 base and J by 2 bases, with 9 bases between. The CDR3 spans 14 residues. Germline-derived CDR1 and CDR2 are SGHTA and FQGNSA. DNA of the CDR3: TGTGCCAGCAGCTTAGTCGGTGGACCCTACGAGCAGTACTTC. This encodes CASSLVGGPYEQYF.